This T cell receptor (beta chain) was identified during a study of somatic mutations in cytotoxic T cells in rheumatoid arthritis. Study in general: Selected populations of V beta antibody-stained T cells underwent flow sorting at nearly 100% purity; these encompassed V beta1+ cells subjected to TCRB sequencing.

Original processing notes: Matches were rare between published virus-specific TCRB sequences and patient CD8+ clones exceeding 1%. Libraries were prepared by immunoSEQ multiplex PCR; TCRdb keeps only in-frame clonotypes and omits some of them. That table supplies the V and J calls and clone size; D and trimming were determined from the DNA. The sample lists about 30,000 clones; roughly four fifths were seen once. Isolation of the CD4+ and CD8+ populations was accomplished via positive magnetic bead selection, with purity assessed by flow cytometry. Overall study findings and caveats: In rheumatoid arthritis patients, unlike healthy controls, CD8+ clonality rose with age.

To note about this clone: Its antigen is undetermined.

Sequenced sample: CD8+ T cells sorted from blood. The sequence derives from an adult with rheumatoid arthritis.

The CDR3 here is CASSQVEGGGTGELFF. Written as DNA, the CDR3 is TGTGCCAGCAGCCAAGTAGAGGGAGGGGGTACCGGGGAGCTGTTTTTT. The rearrangement links TRBV4-2 to TRBJ2-2, with a tentative D call TRBD2 (7 bases). CDR3 size: 16 residues. Germline assignment: CDR1 LGHNA and CDR2 YNFKEQ. V lost 1 base and J lost 5, with 14 bases in between.